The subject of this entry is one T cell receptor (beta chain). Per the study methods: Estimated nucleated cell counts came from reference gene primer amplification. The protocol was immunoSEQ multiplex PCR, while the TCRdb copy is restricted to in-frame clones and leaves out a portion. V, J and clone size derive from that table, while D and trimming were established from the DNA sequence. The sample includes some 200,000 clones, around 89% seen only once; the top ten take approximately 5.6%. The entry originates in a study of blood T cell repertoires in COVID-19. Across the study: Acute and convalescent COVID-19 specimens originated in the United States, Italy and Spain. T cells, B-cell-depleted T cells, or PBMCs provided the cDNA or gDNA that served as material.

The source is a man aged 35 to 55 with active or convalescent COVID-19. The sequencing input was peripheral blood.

The CDR3 coding sequence is TGCAGCGTCCAGGGGGCGCGAGCTTTCTTT. Amino acids: CSVQGARAFF. The rearrangement uses TRBV29-1 and TRBJ1-1, with TRBD1 matching over 8 bases. J lost 10 bases, V lost 6 bases, and 4 bases had no gene match. The germline V gene encodes CDR1 SQVTM and CDR2 ANQGSEA. The length of the CDR3 is 10 residues.